This entry is about one TCR beta chain. The source of the sample is a study of blood T cell repertoires in COVID-19. Turning to the study itself: The United States, Italy and Spain were the sources of the acute and convalescent COVID-19 samples. The analysed material was cDNA or gDNA that came from T cells, B-cell-depleted T cells, or PBMCs.

The protocol was immunoSEQ multiplex PCR, while the TCRdb copy is restricted to in-frame clones and leaves out a portion. The sample yields fewer than 200,000 clones, roughly 85% seen once. The sample taken for sequencing was peripheral blood. The receptor was derived from a man aged 35-49 years with acute or convalescent COVID-19.

CDR3: CASSPGVAADYEQYF. CDR3 coding DNA: TGCGCCAGCAGCCCCGGGGTAGCGGCGGACTACGAGCAGTACTTC. The rearrangement links TRBV5-1 to TRBJ2-7, with D perhaps matching TRBD2 (6 bases). V lost 4 bases to trimming and J lost 3 bases, with 17 bases between them. The CDR3 loop spans 15 amino acids. The germline V gene encodes CDR1 SGHRS and CDR2 YFSETQ. Based on the CDR3 plus reference TRBV5-1 and TRBJ2-7, the full variable domain is KAGVTQTPRYLIKTRGQQVTLSCSPISGHRSVSWYQQTPGQGLQFLFEYFSETQRNKGNFPGRFSGRQFSNSRSEMNVSTLELGDSALYLCASSPGVAADYEQYFGPGTRLTVT.